The 11 T cell receptor beta chains below were found in one sample sequenced in a study of shared clonotypes between healthy human individuals. Sequencing was performed with immunoSEQ multiplex PCR; in TCRdb, only in-frame clones are kept and a portion is missing. The sample consists of hundreds of thousands of clones, almost 97% of them appearing once. Sequencing was performed on naive CD4+ T cells sorted from blood. Subset of the sample: CD45RA+ positively selected. Receptor source: a woman aged 25 to 39 in good health.

The chain uses TRBV7-3 and TRBJ2-1, with no clear D. With 2 bases removed from V and 4 bases from J, the gap between germline ends came to 6 bases. CDR1 and CDR2 (germline): SGHTA, FQGTGA. This CDR3 comprises 13 residues. The CDR3 is CASSLQVYNEQFF. Here the CDR3 DNA reads TGTGCCAGCAGCTTACAGGTATACAATGAGCAGTTCTTC. Variable domain in full (rest from reference TRBV7-3 and TRBJ2-1): GAGVSQTPSNKVTEKGKYVELRCDPISGHTALYWYRQSLGQGPEFLIYFQGTGAADDSGLPNDRFFAVRPEGSVSTLKIQRTERGDSAVYLCASSLQVYNEQFFGPGTRLTVL.

This chain connects TRBV25-1 to TRBJ1-2; 7 bases line up with TRBD1. The CDR3 sequence is 14 residues long. The V gene end was trimmed by 2 bases and the J gene end by 4 bases; junction bases not matched to a gene: 4. CDR1 MGHDK and CDR2 SYGVNS come from the germline V gene. CDR3 in amino acids: CASSERQGPYGYTF. The CDR3 DNA reads TGTGCCAGCAGTGAAAGACAGGGTCCCTATGGCTACACCTTC.

The genes are TRBV4-2 and TRBJ2-1, with 7 bases that match TRBD2. Germline-derived CDR1 and CDR2 are LGHNA and YNFKEQ. V lost 0 bases to trimming and J lost 6 bases; unmatched junction nucleotides: 5. The CDR3 has 15 residues. CDR3 nucleotide sequence: TGTGCCAGCAGCCAAGAACCTGCGGGAGCCAATGAGCAGTTCTTC. Amino acids: CASSQEPAGANEQFF.

This chain connects TRBV5-5 to TRBJ1-1, with D possibly matching TRBD1 (5 bases). Trimming took 4 bases from V and 1 from J, leaving 14 bases between them. The CDR3 length is 15 residues. Germline lookup yields CDR1 SGHKS and CDR2 YYEKEE (reference sequence). CDR3 sequence (DNA): TGTGCCAGCAGCCCCTCTAGGGGCAAGAACACTGAAGCTTTCTTT. Translating it yields CASSPSRGKNTEAFF.

The chain couples TRBV10-2 to TRBJ2-6; TRBD2 aligns across 9 bases. CDR3 size: 16 residues. J lost 0 bases, V lost 5 bases, and 2 bases had no gene match. Germline CDR1 WSHSY, CDR2 SAAADI. This chain's CDR3 is CASSIAGASGANVLTF. In DNA, the CDR3 is TGCGCCAGCAGTATAGCGGGAGCCTCTGGGGCCAACGTCCTGACTTTC.

The CDR3 region has the DNA TGTGCCAGCAGCTCCCGCTCTGGAAACACCATATATTTT. This translates into CASSSRSGNTIYF. The chain has TRBV7-9 and TRBJ1-3, with D uncertain. From germline, CDR1 is SEHNR and CDR2 FQNEAQ (reference sequence). The CDR3 totals 13 residues. The ends were cut back, 4 bases at V and 0 bases at J, with 4 bases in the middle.

This chain connects TRBV18 to TRBJ1-3, with TRBD1 as a possible D gene (6 bases). CDR1 is KGHSH and CDR2 is LQKENI in the germline V gene. The germline V and J ends were trimmed by 1 base and 4 bases, with 14 bases remaining between them. The CDR3 has 16 amino acids. The CDR3 protein is CASSPLGQGNGNTIYF. The CDR3 DNA reads TGTGCCAGCTCACCACTAGGGCAGGGGAACGGAAACACCATATATTTT. Filled out from reference TRBV18 and TRBJ1-3, the complete variable domain reads NAGVMQNPRHLVRRRGQEARLRCSPMKGHSHVYWYRQLPEEGLKFMVYLQKENIIDESGMPKERFSAEFPKEGPSILRIQQVVRGDSAAYFCASSPLGQGNGNTIYFGEGSWLTVV.

The chain has TRBV4-1 and TRBJ1-5; 9 bases are a match to TRBD1. Germline CDR1 and CDR2: MGHRA and YSYEKL. There are 15 residues in the CDR3. V lost 2 bases and J lost 7; bases outside the gene matches: 6. The CDR3 DNA reads TGCGCCAGCAGCCAACTCGACAGGGGGGACCAGCCCCAGCATTTT. Protein sequence: CASSQLDRGDQPQHF.

The chain carries TRBV5-6 and TRBJ1-2, with D hard to call. CDR3 length: 12 residues. V was shortened by 7 bases and J by 7 bases, with 14 bases between the two germline ends. The germline V gene has CDR1 SGHDT and CDR2 YYEEEE. CDR3 region: CASGGPMFGYTF. CDR3 bases: TGTGCCAGCGGAGGGCCCATGTTTGGCTACACCTTC.

V usage is TRBV5-1 and J usage is TRBJ2-7, with 11 bases aligning to TRBD2. Germline V lookup: CDR1 SGHRS, CDR2 YFSETQ. Trimming removed 1 base from V and 0 bases from J; junction bases left unmatched: 3. The CDR3 length is 16 residues. The CDR3 spells CASSLTGTSGSYEQYF. CDR3 sequence (DNA): TGCGCCAGCAGCTTGACCGGGACTAGCGGCTCCTACGAGCAGTACTTC. The variable domain in full, completed from reference TRBV5-1 and TRBJ2-7, reads KAGVTQTPRYLIKTRGQQVTLSCSPISGHRSVSWYQQTPGQGLQFLFEYFSETQRNKGNFPGRFSGRQFSNSRSEMNVSTLELGDSALYLCASSLTGTSGSYEQYFGPGTRLTVT.

The chain combines TRBV6-5 with TRBJ2-2, with TRBD2 as a possible D gene (5 bases). Germline loops: CDR1 MNHEY, CDR2 SVGAGI. The CDR3 spans 16 residues. V was clipped by 3 bases and J by 5 bases, with 16 bases between them. The CDR3 DNA reads as TGTGCCAGCAGTTATCTGAGGGCTGGAAAGACCGGGGAGCTGTTTTTT. Its translation: CASSYLRAGKTGELFF.